These 20 T cell receptor beta chains came from one sample sequenced in a study of blood T cell repertoires in COVID-19. Sequencing was performed with immunoSEQ multiplex PCR; in TCRdb, only in-frame clones are kept and a portion is missing. Of about 180,000 clones in the sample, approximately 80% were seen once. The source material was peripheral blood. All receptors derive from a woman aged 35 to 49 with COVID-19, enrolled during active disease.

This clone occurred once. The chain recombines TRBV7-9 with TRBJ1-5; unclear D gene. Deletions cut 1 base from V and 6 bases from J, with 4 bases between. Germline CDR1 reads SEHNR; CDR2 reads FQNEAQ (reference sequence). CDR3 length: 12 amino acids. The CDR3 DNA is TGTGCCAGCAGCTTAGGGCTTCAGCCCCAGCATTTT. It specifies CASSLGLQPQHF.

The chain carries TRBV4-1 and TRBJ1-5, with 8 positions matching TRBD1. Germline lookup yields CDR1 MGHRA and CDR2 YSYEKL. This CDR3 spans 16 amino acids. Trimming at V came to 0 bases and at J to 6 bases, leaving 7 bases not matched to a gene. In nucleotides, the CDR3 is TGCGCCAGCAGCCAAGAACCAGGGGGCAGTAGTCAGCCCCAGCATTTT. Its protein product is CASSQEPGGSSQPQHF.

The genes are TRBV6-5 and TRBJ2-7, with D possibly matching TRBD2 (5 bases). Trimming left V 6 bases short and J 9 bases short, with 18 bases between. Germline CDR1 is MNHEY and CDR2 is SVGAGI. The CDR3 extends over 13 amino acids. The DNA of the CDR3 is TGTGCCAGCAGCTTATACCAGGCCGGAGGGCAGTACTTC. Translation gives CASSLYQAGGQYF.

This chain links TRBV10-1 with TRBJ1-2, with 7 bases fitting TRBD1. Germline V gene sequence: CDR1 WNHNN, CDR2 SYGVQD (reference sequence). The CDR3 runs to 14 residues. Trimming removed 0 bases from V and 5 bases from J; junction bases left unmatched: 3. The CDR3 loop is CASSESGTDYGYTF. The CDR3, as DNA: TGCGCCAGCAGTGAGTCGGGGACAGATTATGGCTACACCTTC.

V and J are TRBV15 and TRBJ1-4; D gene unclear. There are 15 residues in the CDR3. CDR1 is LNHNV and CDR2 is YYDKDF in the germline V gene (reference sequence). Trimming took off 0 bases at V and 5 bases at J, with 10 bases between the two ends. Written as DNA, the CDR3 is TGTGCCACCAGCAGAGAGCGAAGATTCAATGAAAAACTGTTTTTT. Protein sequence: CATSRERRFNEKLFF. The whole variable domain, filled in from reference TRBV15 and TRBJ1-4, reads DAMVIQNPRYQVTQFGKPVTLSCSQTLNHNVMYWYQQKSSQAPKLLFHYYDKDFNNEADTPDNFQSRRPNTSFCFLDIRSPGLGDTAMYLCATSRERRFNEKLFFGSGTQLSVL.

A single count supports this clone. This chain links TRBV5-1 with TRBJ1-4; D remains unclear. The CDR3 is 13 amino acids. The V gene lost 5 bases and the J gene lost 4 bases, with 9 bases spanning the gap. Per the germline V gene, CDR1 is SGHRS and CDR2 is YFSETQ. The chain's CDR3 is CASSSRSNEKLFF. CDR3 sequence (DNA): TGCGCCAGCAGTAGTAGGAGTAATGAAAAACTGTTTTTT.

The chain recombines TRBV19 with TRBJ2-5; possible D gene TRBD1, 6 bases. CDR3 length: 13 residues. CDR1 is LNHDA and CDR2 is SQIVND in the germline V gene (reference sequence). V was cut by 6 bases and J by 1 base, with 9 bases left in between. The CDR3 is CASRLGAQETQYF. The CDR3 nucleotides read TGTGCCAGTAGGCTGGGGGCCCAAGAGACCCAGTACTTC.

The rearrangement links TRBV28 to TRBJ2-3, with 7 bases fitting TRBD2. This CDR3 comprises 15 residues. The ends lost 4 bases at V and 0 bases at J; junction bases unmatched: 4. Germline values: CDR1 MDHEN, CDR2 SYDVKM. CDR3 bases: TGTGCCAGCAGTTCAAATAGCGGGAGCACAGATACGCAGTATTTT. Amino acid sequence: CASSSNSGSTDTQYF.

V and J are TRBV27 and TRBJ1-2; D is possibly TRBD1 (6 bases). The CDR3 spans 15 residues. Germline CDR1 is MNHEY and CDR2 is SMNVEV (reference sequence). V lost 3 bases, J lost 4 bases, and 15 bases lay in between. DNA for the CDR3: TGTGCCAGCAGTTTTTCTGGACAGCTATCCTATGGCTACACCTTC. This codes for CASSFSGQLSYGYTF.

The rearrangement joins TRBV5-1 to TRBJ2-3, with 9 bases aligning to TRBD2. This CDR3 contains 15 residues. From germline, CDR1 is SGHRS and CDR2 YFSETQ. V lost 2 bases, J lost 1 base, and 2 bases stayed unmatched. This chain's CDR3 is CASSLRLAGTDTQYF. For the CDR3, the DNA is TGCGCCAGCAGCTTAAGACTAGCGGGCACAGATACGCAGTATTTT.

This sequence joins TRBV5-1 and TRBJ1-5, with 9 positions matching TRBD1. V shed 0 bases and J 5 bases; nucleotides not matched to a gene: 3. This CDR3 contains 15 residues. The germline V gene has CDR1 SGHRS and CDR2 YFSETQ. The CDR3 loop reads CASSLGDRVDQPQHF. Written as DNA, the CDR3 is TGCGCCAGCAGCTTGGGGGACAGGGTCGATCAGCCCCAGCATTTT.

The gene calls are TRBV18 and TRBJ1-2, with unresolved D. Germline-derived CDR1 and CDR2 are KGHSH and LQKENI. Trimming took 4 bases from V and 3 from J, leaving 12 bases between them. There are 14 residues in the CDR3. CDR3 sequence: CASSLGGVDYGYTF. CDR3 nucleotides: TGTGCCAGCTCACTGGGCGGGGTGGACTATGGCTACACCTTC.

This chain joins TRBV19 and TRBJ1-1, with D uncertain. V lost 6 bases and J 4 bases, leaving 15 bases between the germline ends. In germline, CDR1 is LNHDA, CDR2 SQIVND (reference sequence). This CDR3 contains 14 residues. This CDR3 is CASSRLPVSTEAFF. Written as DNA, the CDR3 is TGTGCCAGTAGCAGACTGCCCGTCAGCACTGAAGCTTTCTTT.

This chain uses TRBV3-1 (or the pseudogene TRBV3-2) with TRBJ2-5; tentative D call: TRBD1 (7 bases). The V gene's germline CDR1 is LGHDT and CDR2 YNNKEL (reference sequence). V lost 4 bases, J lost 4 bases, and 13 bases lay in between. The CDR3 has 14 amino acids. This CDR3 reads CASSRGQGGETQYF. CDR3 DNA sequence: TGTGCCAGCAGCCGGGGTCAGGGGGGAGAGACCCAGTACTTC.

CDR3 region: CASSLGVAGNTGELFF. CDR3 bases: TGTGCCAGCAGCTTAGGGGTTGCGGGGAACACCGGGGAGCTGTTTTTT. V and J are TRBV7-7 and TRBJ2-2, with a tentative D call TRBD2 (5 bases). Per the germline V gene, CDR1 is SSHAT and CDR2 is FNYEAQ (reference sequence). V dropped 1 base and J dropped 1 base, with 10 bases sitting between them. The CDR3 spans 16 residues.

The rearrangement joins TRBV27 to TRBJ1-4; weak D call: TRBD1 (5 bases). This CDR3 region has 15 residues. V lost 2 bases, J lost 8 bases, and 15 bases lay in between. Germline assignment: CDR1 MNHEY and CDR2 SMNVEV (reference sequence). CDR3: CASSLRGGGGEKLFF. Here the CDR3 DNA reads TGTGCCAGCAGTTTAAGGGGAGGAGGTGGGGAAAAACTGTTTTTT.

The chain recombines TRBV7-2 with TRBJ2-2; weak D call: TRBD2 (5 bases). Germline values: CDR1 SGHTA, CDR2 FQGNSA. The CDR3 covers 16 residues. V lost 5 bases and J 0 bases, leaving 13 bases between the germline ends. CDR3 region: CASSRVAGPNTGELFF. In DNA form, the CDR3 reads TGTGCCAGCAGCCGGGTGGCGGGTCCGAACACCGGGGAGCTGTTTTTT.

The gene calls are TRBV11-3 and TRBJ2-3; TRBD2 aligns across 15 bases. Germline V lookup: CDR1 SGHNT, CDR2 YENEEA. This CDR3 region has 17 residues. Losses at the gene ends were 5 bases for V and 5 bases for J; bases not matched to a gene: 8. DNA for the CDR3: TGTGCCAGCAGCGAGGGGACTAGCGGGGGGCCGGAAGATACGCAGTATTTT. Translated, it gives CASSEGTSGGPEDTQYF.

This clone appeared a few times. J is TRBJ2-3 and V is TRBV6-4, with TRBD2 matching over 7 bases. The CDR3 extends over 14 amino acids. V was clipped by 2 bases and J by 2 bases; unmatched bases: 1. Looked up from germline, CDR1 is MRHNA and CDR2 is SNTAGT. CDR3 loop: CASSDAGATDTQYF. The CDR3 DNA follows: TGTGCCAGCAGTGACGCGGGAGCCACAGATACGCAGTATTTT.

CDR3 sequence (DNA): TGTGCCAGCAGTTATCCTCCCGGAAACACCATATATTTT. This encodes CASSYPPGNTIYF. This rearrangement joins TRBV28 to TRBJ1-3, with D unresolved. The V and J ends lost 4 bases and 4 bases respectively, with 8 bases between them. Germline V gene sequence: CDR1 MDHEN, CDR2 SYDVKM. The CDR3 extends over 13 amino acids.